Listed below are T cell receptor beta chains from one sample, sequenced in a study of spatial heterogeneity in lung cancer. TCRdb re-called the 5' RACE reads with MiXCR, one entry per CDR3 protein. The sample has over 10,000 distinct CDR3 sequences; around 3.8% are singletons. This specimen was lung tumor tissue, taken at surgery. These receptors came from a male donor with early-stage non-small cell lung cancer. The CDR3 runs from the conserved cysteine through the conserved F or W. The D gene is left open where the match is weak. The listing skips clone size in some rows; elsewhere it reads once, few, many or a size class.

v_call	cdr3_length	d_call	clone_size	j_call	cdr3_nt	cdr3_aa
TRBV7-3	13	-	-	TRBJ1-1	TGTGCCAGCAGCTCGGGACAGAACACTGAAGCTTTCTTT	CASSSGQNTEAFF
TRBV7-8	17	TRBD2	many	TRBJ2-5	TGTGCCAGCAGTCGCCCCTGGCTAGCGGGGATCCAAGAGACCCAGTACTTC	CASSRPWLAGIQETQYF
TRBV11-2	12	-	many	TRBJ1-6	TGTGCCAGCAGCCAAACAGGAACACCCCTCCACTTT	CASSQTGTPLHF
TRBV29-1	12	TRBD2	few	TRBJ2-7	TGCAGCGTTTGGACTAGCGGGAACGAGCAGTACTTC	CSVWTSGNEQYF
TRBV7-9	14	-	many	TRBJ1-4	TGTGCCAGCAGCTCTGACTTAAATAATGAAAAACTGTTTTTT	CASSSDLNNEKLFF
TRBV19	11	-	-	TRBJ2-1	TGTGCCAGTCAAACCTACAATGAGCAGTTCTTC	CASQTYNEQFF
TRBV6-5	14	TRBD1	many	TRBJ1-5	TGTGCCAGCAGTGGACAGGGAAGCAATCAGCCCCAGCATTTT	CASSGQGSNQPQHF
TRBV6-2/TRBV6-3	13	-	-	TRBJ1-2	TGTGCCAGCAGCCCGGGTAGATGGTATGGCTACACCTTC	CASSPGRWYGYTF
TRBV20-1	14	TRBD1	few	TRBJ1-4	TGCAGTGCTCTAAACAGGGGTCGGAATGAAAAACTGTTTTTT	CSALNRGRNEKLFF
TRBV9	15	-	-	TRBJ2-3	TGTGCCAGCAGCCCGGCGGACAGCTGGGCAGATACGCAGTATTTT	CASSPADSWADTQYF
TRBV5-4	16	TRBD2	few	TRBJ2-1	TGTGCCAGCAGCAAGTCCGGGACTAGCGGGTTCAATGAGCAGTTCTTC	CASSKSGTSGFNEQFF
TRBV6-1	15	TRBD1	many	TRBJ2-2	TGTGCCACCAGAATAACAGGGGGTTTCTCTGGGGAGCTGTTTTTT	CATRITGGFSGELFF
TRBV7-2	14	-	many	TRBJ2-1	TGTGCCAGCACCCAGGGGGGACGCCTTGGTGAGCAGTTCTTC	CASTQGGRLGEQFF
TRBV2	14	-	medium-sized	TRBJ1-1	TGTGCCAGCAGTGCCCAGGGATCGAACACTGAAGCTTTCTTT	CASSAQGSNTEAFF
TRBV9	14	-	-	TRBJ2-2	TGTGCCAGCAGCCCCAGGGTTTCCACCGGGGAGCTGTTTTTT	CASSPRVSTGELFF
TRBV7-2	21	TRBD1	many	TRBJ1-4	TGTGCCAGCAGCCACGCTGGACAGGGCATTGGGGGTGGAACAACTAATGAAAAACTGTTTTTT	CASSHAGQGIGGGTTNEKLFF
TRBV11-2	16	TRBD1	medium-sized	TRBJ2-7	TGTGCCAGCAGCCTTTCATCCGGGACAGCCGCTTACGAGCAGTACTTC	CASSLSSGTAAYEQYF
TRBV7-2	15	TRBD2	few	TRBJ2-1	TGTGCCAGCAGCTTAGATAGCGGGAGTTATAATGAGCAGTTCTTC	CASSLDSGSYNEQFF
TRBV20-1	12	-	many	TRBJ2-5	TGCAGTGCTAGAGATCTCGGAGAGACCCAGTACTTC	CSARDLGETQYF
TRBV5-1	15	TRBD1	many	TRBJ1-6	TGCGCCAGCAGTACAGGGGGGTCCTATAATTCACCCCTCCACTTT	CASSTGGSYNSPLHF
TRBV7-2	12	-	many	TRBJ1-2	TGTGCCAGCAACACCCCCCCGCATGGCTACACCTTC	CASNTPPHGYTF
TRBV6-6	14	TRBD1	medium-sized	TRBJ2-2	TGTGCCAGCAGCATAAGGGGGCCGGGCGGGGAGCTGTTTTTT	CASSIRGPGGELFF
TRBV19	14	-	few	TRBJ1-5	TGTGCCAGTAGGGGCAGGGGCGCGTATCAGCCCCAGCATTTT	CASRGRGAYQPQHF
TRBV5-1	14	-	few	TRBJ2-3	TGCGCCAGCAGCGGCCTTGGGACCACAGATACGCAGTATTTT	CASSGLGTTDTQYF
TRBV7-2	17	-	many	TRBJ1-3	TGTGCCAGCAGCCCCAAAAGTCCCGGGGGGTCGGGAAACACCATATATTTT	CASSPKSPGGSGNTIYF
TRBV20-1	13	TRBD1	many	TRBJ1-4	TGCAGTGCCATGACAGGGAGTAATGAAAAACTGTTTTTT	CSAMTGSNEKLFF
TRBV20-1	13	-	many	TRBJ2-7	TGCAGTGCTAGACGTGATGTTGGATACGAGCAGTACTTC	CSARRDVGYEQYF
TRBV9	15	TRBD1	many	TRBJ1-3	TGTGCCAGCAGCGTAGGGACAGGGTTTGGAAACACCATATATTTT	CASSVGTGFGNTIYF
TRBV3-1	13	-	few	TRBJ2-1	TGTGCCAGCAGCCAAGATCGGGGAGCCGAGCAGTTCTTC	CASSQDRGAEQFF
TRBV11-3	13	-	-	TRBJ1-1	TGTGCCAGCAGCTTGTCCCGGAACACTGAAGCTTTCTTT	CASSLSRNTEAFF
TRBV14	17	-	-	TRBJ2-1	TGTGCCAGCAGCCAGGATCTTGGGACCTTACGGAACAATGAGCAGTTCTTC	CASSQDLGTLRNNEQFF
TRBV15	12	-	many	TRBJ1-1	TGTGCCACCAGCAGAGGAAGACGGGAAGCTTTCTTT	CATSRGRREAFF
TRBV6-5	15	-	-	TRBJ2-5	TGTGCCAGCAGTTACGGCCGGGAAGGTGGTGGGACCCAGTACTTC	CASSYGREGGGTQYF
TRBV20-1	16	TRBD2	many	TRBJ2-5	TGCAGTGCGATCTTAGCGGGAGGGCAGGGGTTCAGGACCCAGTACTTC	CSAILAGGQGFRTQYF
TRBV12-3/TRBV12-4	15	TRBD1	many	TRBJ2-5	TGTGCCAGCAGTGATCCCGGGACAGGGGGTGGGACCCAGTACTTC	CASSDPGTGGGTQYF
TRBV20-1	13	-	many	TRBJ2-5	TGCAGTGCTAGAGCCCCCTCCCAGGAGACCCAGTACTTC	CSARAPSQETQYF
TRBV20-1	15	-	-	TRBJ1-2	TGCAGTGCTAGAGATACGCAGACTAGTAACTATGGCTACACCTTC	CSARDTQTSNYGYTF
TRBV20-1	11	-	many	TRBJ2-3	TGCAGTGGGGGGCTGGAAGATACGCAGTATTTT	CSGGLEDTQYF
TRBV20-1	13	TRBD2	-	TRBJ2-2	TGCAGTGCCGGGACTAGCGGGACCGGGGAGCTGTTTTTT	CSAGTSGTGELFF
TRBV20-1	15	TRBD2	many	TRBJ2-2	TGCAGTGCTTCCAGAGCGGGACGCAGCACCGGGGAGCTGTTTTTT	CSASRAGRSTGELFF
TRBV6-5	15	-	-	TRBJ1-6	TGTGCCAGCAGTTACCAGGGAGCCTATAATTCACCCCTCCACTTT	CASSYQGAYNSPLHF
TRBV20-1	15	-	many	TRBJ2-7	TGCAGTGCTAGAGATTACGGGGGCTCTTGGTACGAGCAGTACTTC	CSARDYGGSWYEQYF
TRBV7-2	15	-	many	TRBJ2-3	TGTGCCAGCAGCTCCCAGACTATAAGCACAGATACGCAGTATTTT	CASSSQTISTDTQYF
TRBV19	15	-	many	TRBJ2-6	TGTGCCAGTAGTATAGGGGAAACTGGGGCCAACGTCCTGACTTTC	CASSIGETGANVLTF
TRBV27	13	-	medium-sized	TRBJ2-3	TGTGCCAGCACAAGACATGGGCAAGATACGCAGTATTTT	CASTRHGQDTQYF
TRBV7-9	12	-	-	TRBJ1-1	TGTGCCAGCAGCTTAAGATCCCAGGAAGCTTTCTTT	CASSLRSQEAFF
TRBV4-1	14	-	many	TRBJ2-5	TGCGCCAGCAGCCACCCCGGGACACAAGAGACCCAGTACTTC	CASSHPGTQETQYF
TRBV5-1	12	-	many	TRBJ1-1	TGCGCCAGCAGCTCTCAGGGTACTGAAGCTTTCTTT	CASSSQGTEAFF
TRBV6-6	15	TRBD2	many	TRBJ2-3	TGTGCCAGCAGTGCACTAGCGACTAGCACAGATACGCAGTATTTT	CASSALATSTDTQYF
TRBV20-1	12	-	many	TRBJ2-3	TGCAGTGCTAGAGATATTGGAGATACGCAGTATTTT	CSARDIGDTQYF
TRBV6-5	15	-	-	TRBJ2-3	TGTGCCAACAGTTACTCAAGCCCCAGCACAGATACGCAGTATTTT	CANSYSSPSTDTQYF
TRBV6-5	14	-	many	TRBJ2-7	TGTGCCAGCAGTGGGGACCCTGCTGCCTACGAGCAGTACTTC	CASSGDPAAYEQYF
TRBV20-1	13	TRBD2	many	TRBJ2-7	TGCAGTGCTAGCAGCGGGAGGGCCTACGAGCAGTACTTC	CSASSGRAYEQYF
TRBV30	11	-	many	TRBJ1-1	TGTGCCTGGAGTGTACACACTGAAGCTTTCTTT	CAWSVHTEAFF
TRBV5-6	14	-	many	TRBJ1-4	TGTGCCAGCAGCTTTACAGCAACTAATGAAAAACTGTTTTTT	CASSFTATNEKLFF
TRBV20-1	15	-	many	TRBJ2-5	TGCAGTGCTAGTAAGGAACATCCCTACCAAGAGACCCAGTACTTC	CSASKEHPYQETQYF
TRBV3-1	16	TRBD2	many	TRBJ2-7	TGTGCCAGCAGCCAAGGACTAGCGGGGGGCCCCTACGAGCAGTACTTC	CASSQGLAGGPYEQYF
TRBV6-6	14	-	many	TRBJ1-6	TGTGCCATCAGGTTTACTTCCTATAATTCACCCCTCCACTTT	CAIRFTSYNSPLHF
TRBV7-8	12	-	many	TRBJ1-1	TGTGCCAGCAGCGGTTATAACACTGAAGCTTTCTTT	CASSGYNTEAFF